The clone carrying this TCR beta chain came up once. The data stem from a study of blood T cell repertoires in COVID-19. Study at large: Specimens from acute and convalescent COVID-19 originated in the United States, Italy and Spain.

Germline loops: CDR1 SGDLS, CDR2 YYNGEE. This CDR3 region has 13 residues. V was trimmed by 4 bases and J by 5 bases, leaving 12 bases between them. Study processing details: Amplification from reference gene primers served as the basis for estimated nucleated cell counts. Profiling relied on immunoSEQ multiplex PCR, and the TCRdb table lists in-frame clones only, not all of them. The D gene and trimming were derived from the DNA, and the V and J assignments and clone size from that table. This repertoire shows 300,000 to 350,000 clones, 80% to 95% found once; its top ten account for 6.8%. The chain joins TRBV9 to TRBJ1-1; D remains ambiguous. The sample was peripheral blood. The sequence was obtained from a woman aged 30 to 39 with COVID-19, enrolled during active disease. The CDR3 loop reads CASSLIPETEAFF. CDR3 nucleotide sequence: TGTGCCAGCAGCTTAATCCCGGAGACTGAAGCTTTCTTT.